The present entry profiles one TCR beta chain with its context. No antigen is known for it. This sample was taken from a study of T-cell reconstitution after alpha-beta-depleted transplantation in children. A library of TCRbeta sequences, prepared with unique molecular identifiers, was generated. TCRdb recomputed calls from the PCR reads with MiXCR, one row per CDR3 protein. The sample records 750,000 to 950,000 distinct CDR3 sequences, roughly 15% being singletons. Study results and caveats: Newly produced T cells mostly provided counts and TCRbeta diversity after one year, as hyperexpanded clones declined. Alpha-beta T cells about two months after transplant reportedly derived from several hundred expanded graft clones. Recipient T cells and thymic progenitors that survived were the source of the high TCRbeta diversity seen at day 60 in some patients.

The sample was PBMCs, mostly from graft donor cells, taken 360 days after TCRalphabeta/CD19-depleted stem cell transplant. This clonotype originated in a male patient younger than 18 who had a stem cell transplant for acute lymphoblastic leukemia, so the T cells may come from the graft donor.

CDR3 protein: CASSLSPGQATYEQYF. The DNA of the CDR3 is TGTGCCAGCAGCTTGAGTCCGGGACAGGCCACCTACGAGCAGTACTTC. The V gene is TRBV5-6, the J gene TRBJ2-7; 8 bases are shared with TRBD1. The CDR3 runs to 16 residues. Germline V CDR1 and CDR2: SGHDT, YYEEEE. Trimming removed 1 base from V and 2 bases from J; junction bases left unmatched: 8. The variable domain in full, completed from reference TRBV5-6 and TRBJ2-7, reads DAGVTQSPTHLIKTRGQQVTLRCSPKSGHDTVSWYQQALGQGPQFIFQYYEEEERQRGNFPDRFSGHQFPNYSSELNVNALLLGDSALYLCASSLSPGQATYEQYFGPGTRLTVT.